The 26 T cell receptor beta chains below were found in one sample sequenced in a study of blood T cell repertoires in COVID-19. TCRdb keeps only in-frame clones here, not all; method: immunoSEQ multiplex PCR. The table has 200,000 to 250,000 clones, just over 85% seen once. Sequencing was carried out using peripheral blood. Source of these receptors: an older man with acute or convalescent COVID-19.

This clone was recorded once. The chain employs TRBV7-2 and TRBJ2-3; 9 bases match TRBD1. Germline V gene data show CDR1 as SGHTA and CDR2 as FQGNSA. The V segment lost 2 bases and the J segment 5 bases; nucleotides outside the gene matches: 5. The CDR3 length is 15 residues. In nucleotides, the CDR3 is TGTGCCAGCAGCTTACCCGGACAGGGGTTAGATACGCAGTATTTT. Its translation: CASSLPGQGLDTQYF. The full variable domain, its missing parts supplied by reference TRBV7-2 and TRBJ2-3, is GAGVSQSPSNKVTEKGKDVELRCDPISGHTALYWYRQSLGQGLEFLIYFQGNSAPDKSGLPSDRFSAERTGGSVSTLTIQRTQQEDSAVYLCASSLPGQGLDTQYFGPGTRLTVL.

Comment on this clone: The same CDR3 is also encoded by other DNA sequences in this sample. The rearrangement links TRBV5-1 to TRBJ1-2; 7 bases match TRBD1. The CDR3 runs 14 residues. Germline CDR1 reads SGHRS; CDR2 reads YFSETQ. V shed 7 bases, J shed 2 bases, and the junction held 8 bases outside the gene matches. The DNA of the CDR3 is TGCGCCAGCTCCACCGGGACAGCAAACTATGGCTACACCTTC. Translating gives CASSTGTANYGYTF.

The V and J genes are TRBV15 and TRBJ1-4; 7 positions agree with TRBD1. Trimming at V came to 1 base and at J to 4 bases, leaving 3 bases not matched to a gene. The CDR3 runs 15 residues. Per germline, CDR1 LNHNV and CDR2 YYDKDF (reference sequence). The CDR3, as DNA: TGTGCCACCAGCAGAGCCGGACAGGTTAATGAAAAACTGTTTTTT. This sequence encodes CATSRAGQVNEKLFF.

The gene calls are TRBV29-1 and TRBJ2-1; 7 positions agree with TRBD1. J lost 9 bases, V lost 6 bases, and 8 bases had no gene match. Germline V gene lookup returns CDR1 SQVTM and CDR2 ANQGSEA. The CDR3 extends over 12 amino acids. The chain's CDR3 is CSVYGTVSEQFF. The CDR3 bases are TGCAGCGTCTACGGGACAGTAAGTGAGCAGTTCTTC.

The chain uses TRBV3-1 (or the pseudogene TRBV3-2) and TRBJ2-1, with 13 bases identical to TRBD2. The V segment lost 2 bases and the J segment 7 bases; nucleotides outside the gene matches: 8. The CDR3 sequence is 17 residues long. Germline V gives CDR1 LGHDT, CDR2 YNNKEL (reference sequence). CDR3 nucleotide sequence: TGTGCCAGCAGCCAATTTTTGGGGACTAGCGGGACGAATGAGCAGTTCTTC. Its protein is CASSQFLGTSGTNEQFF.

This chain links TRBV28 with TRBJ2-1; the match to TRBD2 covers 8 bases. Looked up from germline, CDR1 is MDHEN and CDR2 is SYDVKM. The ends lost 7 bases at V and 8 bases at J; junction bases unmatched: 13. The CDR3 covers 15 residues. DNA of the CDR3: TGTGCCAGCAAAGGGAGCGGGAGCGGTACGGATGAGCAGTTCTTC. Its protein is CASKGSGSGTDEQFF.

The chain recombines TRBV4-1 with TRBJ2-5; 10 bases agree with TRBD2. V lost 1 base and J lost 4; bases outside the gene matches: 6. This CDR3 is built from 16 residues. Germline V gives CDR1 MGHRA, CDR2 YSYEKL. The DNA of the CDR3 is TGCGCCAGCAGCCAAGGTCAGCGGGGGGGCCGAGAGACCCAGTACTTC. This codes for CASSQGQRGGRETQYF.

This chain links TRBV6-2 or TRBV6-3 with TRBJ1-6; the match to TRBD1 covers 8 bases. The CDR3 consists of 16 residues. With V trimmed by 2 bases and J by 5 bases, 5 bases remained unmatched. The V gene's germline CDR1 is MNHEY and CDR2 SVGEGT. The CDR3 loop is CASSYPGTGNNSPLHF. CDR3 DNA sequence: TGTGCCAGCAGTTACCCAGGGACAGGCAATAATTCACCCCTCCACTTT.

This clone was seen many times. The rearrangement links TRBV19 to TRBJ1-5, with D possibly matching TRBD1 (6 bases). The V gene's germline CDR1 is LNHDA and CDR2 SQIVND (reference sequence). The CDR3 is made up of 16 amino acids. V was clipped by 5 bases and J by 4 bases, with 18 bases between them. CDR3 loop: CASSSLKRGNNQPQHF. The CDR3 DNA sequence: TGTGCCAGTAGTTCCCTGAAAAGGGGGAATAATCAGCCCCAGCATTTT. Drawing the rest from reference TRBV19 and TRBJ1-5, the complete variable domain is DGGITQSPKYLFRKEGQNVTLSCEQNLNHDAMYWYRQDPGQGLRLIYYSQIVNDFQKGDIAEGYSVSREKKESFPLTVTSAQKNPTAFYLCASSSLKRGNNQPQHFGDGTRLSIL.

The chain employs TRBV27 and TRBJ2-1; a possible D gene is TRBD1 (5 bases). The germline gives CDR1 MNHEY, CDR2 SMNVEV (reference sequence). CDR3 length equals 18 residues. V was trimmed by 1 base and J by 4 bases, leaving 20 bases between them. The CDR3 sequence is CASSLYVDWDQGYNEQFF. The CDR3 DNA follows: TGTGCCAGCAGTTTATACGTCGATTGGGATCAGGGTTACAATGAGCAGTTCTTC.

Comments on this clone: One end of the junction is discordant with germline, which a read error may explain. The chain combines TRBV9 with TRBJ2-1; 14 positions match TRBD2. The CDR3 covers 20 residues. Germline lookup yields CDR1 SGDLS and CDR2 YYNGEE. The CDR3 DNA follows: TGTGCCAGCAGCGTAGCGCCCGGGACTAGCGGGAGAGGGTACTACGATGAGCAGTTCTTC. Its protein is CASSVAPGTSGRGYYDEQFF.

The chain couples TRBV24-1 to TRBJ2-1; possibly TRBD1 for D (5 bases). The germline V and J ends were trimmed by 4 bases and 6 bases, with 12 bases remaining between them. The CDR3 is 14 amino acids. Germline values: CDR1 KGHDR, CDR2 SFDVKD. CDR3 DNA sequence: TGTGCCACCAGTGAGTCAGGGTTGCGCAATGAGCAGTTCTTC. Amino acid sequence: CATSESGLRNEQFF.

The CDR3 nucleotides read TGTGCCAGCAGGAGGGGGACCGGGGAGCTGTTTTTT. Protein product: CASRRGTGELFF. The J gene is TRBJ2-2, the V gene TRBV7-9, with a tentative D call TRBD1 (6 bases). The CDR3 runs to 12 residues. The germline V and J ends were trimmed by 6 bases and 5 bases, with 7 bases remaining between them. Germline V gene lookup returns CDR1 SEHNR and CDR2 FQNEAQ (reference sequence).

The DNA of the CDR3 is TGTGCCAGCTCAGCAGGGTACCAAGAGACCCAGTACTTC. Translation: CASSAGYQETQYF. This chain connects TRBV18 to TRBJ2-5; a weak D match, TRBD1 (5 bases). The CDR3 loop spans 13 amino acids. Between the trimmed V and J ends, which lost 5 bases and 0 bases, there was a span of 7 bases. Germline-derived CDR1 and CDR2 are KGHSH and LQKENI.

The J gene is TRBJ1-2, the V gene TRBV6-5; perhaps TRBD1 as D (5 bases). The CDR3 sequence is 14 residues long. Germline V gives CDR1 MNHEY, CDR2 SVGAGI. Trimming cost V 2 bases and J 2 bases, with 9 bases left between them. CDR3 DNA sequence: TGTGCCAGCAGTTACGGAGGGGTCAACTATGGCTACACCTTC. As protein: CASSYGGVNYGYTF.

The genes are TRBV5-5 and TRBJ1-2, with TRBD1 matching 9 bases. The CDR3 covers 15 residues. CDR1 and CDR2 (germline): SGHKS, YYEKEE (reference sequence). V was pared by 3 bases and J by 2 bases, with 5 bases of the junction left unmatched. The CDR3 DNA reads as TGTGCCAGCAGCTCAACCGGGACAGGGAACTATGGCTACACCTTC. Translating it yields CASSSTGTGNYGYTF.

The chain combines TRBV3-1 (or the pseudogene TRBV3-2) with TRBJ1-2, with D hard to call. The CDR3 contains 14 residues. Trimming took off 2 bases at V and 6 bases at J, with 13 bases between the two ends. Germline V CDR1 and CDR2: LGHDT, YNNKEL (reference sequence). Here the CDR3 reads CASSQRRCGDGYTF. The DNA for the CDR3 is TGTGCCAGCAGCCAACGTAGGTGCGGGGATGGCTACACCTTC.

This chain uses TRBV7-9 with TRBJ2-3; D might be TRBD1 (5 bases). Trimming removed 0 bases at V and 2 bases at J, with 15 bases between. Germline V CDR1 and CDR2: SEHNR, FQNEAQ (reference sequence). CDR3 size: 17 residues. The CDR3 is CASSLASLGVSTDTQYF. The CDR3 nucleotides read TGTGCCAGCAGCTTAGCCAGCCTAGGGGTGTCCACAGATACGCAGTATTTT.

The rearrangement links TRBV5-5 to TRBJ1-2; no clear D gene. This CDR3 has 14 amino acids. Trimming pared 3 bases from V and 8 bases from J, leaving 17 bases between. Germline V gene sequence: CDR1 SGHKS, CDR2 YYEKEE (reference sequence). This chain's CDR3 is CASSSPTAVMGYTF. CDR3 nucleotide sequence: TGTGCCAGCAGCTCCCCGACTGCCGTGATGGGCTACACCTTC.

In nucleotides, the CDR3 is TGTGCCACCAGGGGGGCAGGAGGCGCCTTGGATTCGGATGGCTACACCTTC. Protein sequence: CATRGAGGALDSDGYTF. V and J are TRBV24-1 and TRBJ1-2; TRBD1 is a possible D gene (6 bases). The V end lost 7 bases, the J end lost 6 bases, and 26 bases lay between the germline ends. CDR3 length equals 17 residues. Germline assignment: CDR1 KGHDR and CDR2 SFDVKD.

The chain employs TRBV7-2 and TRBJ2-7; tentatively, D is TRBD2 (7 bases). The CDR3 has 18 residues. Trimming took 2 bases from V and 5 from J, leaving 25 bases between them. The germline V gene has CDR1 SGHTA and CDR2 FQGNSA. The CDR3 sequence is CASSLSSTSGVRGDEQYF. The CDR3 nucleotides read TGTGCCAGCAGCTTATCATCAACATCAGGGGTCCGGGGGGACGAGCAGTACTTC.

The CDR3 DNA follows: TGTGCCAGCAGTTACAGGGGTCGGAATTCACCCCTCCACTTT. It translates to CASSYRGRNSPLHF. V and J are TRBV6-2 or TRBV6-3 and TRBJ1-6; D may be TRBD1 (5 bases). CDR1 is MNHEY, CDR2 SVGEGT, per germline. CDR3 length equals 14 residues. Trimming pared 2 bases from V and 7 bases from J, leaving 9 bases between.

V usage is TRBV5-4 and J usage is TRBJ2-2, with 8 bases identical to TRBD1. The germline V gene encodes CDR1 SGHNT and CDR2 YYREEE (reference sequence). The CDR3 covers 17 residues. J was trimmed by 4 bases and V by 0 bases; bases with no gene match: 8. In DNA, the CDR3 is TGTGCCAGCAGCTTGGTAGGGCAGGGGGCGAGCACCGGGGAGCTGTTTTTT. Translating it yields CASSLVGQGASTGELFF.

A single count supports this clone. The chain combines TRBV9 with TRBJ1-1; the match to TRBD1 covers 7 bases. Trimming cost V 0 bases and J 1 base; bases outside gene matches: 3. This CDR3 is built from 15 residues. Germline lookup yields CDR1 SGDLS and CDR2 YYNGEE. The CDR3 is CASSVGGTANTEAFF. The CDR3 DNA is TGTGCCAGCAGCGTAGGTGGGACAGCGAACACTGAAGCTTTCTTT.

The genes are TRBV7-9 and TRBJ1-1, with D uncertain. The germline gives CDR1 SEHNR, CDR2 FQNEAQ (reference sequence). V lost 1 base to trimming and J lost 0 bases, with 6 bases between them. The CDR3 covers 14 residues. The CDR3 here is CASSLVAMNTEAFF. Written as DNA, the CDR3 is TGTGCCAGCAGCTTAGTAGCCATGAACACTGAAGCTTTCTTT.

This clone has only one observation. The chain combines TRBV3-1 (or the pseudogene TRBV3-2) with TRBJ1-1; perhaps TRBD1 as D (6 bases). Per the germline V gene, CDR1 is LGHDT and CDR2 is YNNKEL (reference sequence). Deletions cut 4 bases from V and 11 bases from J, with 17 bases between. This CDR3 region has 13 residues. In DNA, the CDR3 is TGTGCCAGCAGCCTCATAGGACAGTGGGTGGCTTTCTTT. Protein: CASSLIGQWVAFF.